Given below is one T cell receptor beta chain in context. No antigen is known for it. This table comes from immunoSEQ multiplex PCR, and its TCRdb copy is limited to in-frame clones, with some not included. The data hold 140,000 to 150,000 clones, with 85% to 95% observed a single time. Separate from the approximately 600-subject first cohort was the approximately 130-subject validation cohort, to which the donors belonged. The sample originates from a study of cytomegalovirus exposure and HLA in healthy donors. Whole-study context: The approximately 110 validation repertoires used a platform that matched the one used for the approximately 670 first-cohort repertoires, as a later analysis reported.

General study results and limits: Among TCR sequences, most were rare, though some public TCRs appeared in many donors. Within the 90 to 150 validation repertoires, first-cohort TCR clusters tended to co-occur, according to a later analysis.

Trimming left V 1 base short and J 5 bases short, with 20 bases between. CDR1 and CDR2 from the germline V gene are SGHVS and FNYEAQ. The CDR3 consists of 18 residues. The receptor's source is a young man in good health and CMV-seropositive. The rearrangement joins TRBV7-6 to TRBJ1-4; weak D call: TRBD1 (6 bases). The sequencing sample was made of PBMCs. The CDR3 protein is CASSLVQGTQLHNEKLFF. The DNA for the CDR3 is TGTGCCAGCAGCTTAGTACAGGGAACACAACTGCACAATGAAAAACTGTTTTTT.